The clone carrying this T cell receptor beta chain turned up a few times. These data come from a study of OX40 agonist ivuxolimab in advanced cancers. Germline V lookup: CDR1 MNHEY, CDR2 SVGAGI. There are 15 residues in the CDR3. V lost 8 bases and J lost 7, with 20 bases in between. The data were produced by immunoSEQ multiplex PCR, yet TCRdb's version contains in-frame clones alone and is incomplete. The repertoire includes several thousand clones, approximately 70% of them detected once, and almost 60% sits in the top ten. The specimen was CD4+ or CD8+ T cells sorted from blood, collected in a trial of the OX40 agonist ivuxolimab. The gene calls are TRBV6-5 and TRBJ2-2, with TRBD2 as a possible D gene (5 bases). The receptor was derived from an adult with an advanced solid tumor such as melanoma, head and neck, liver or kidney cancer. As DNA, the CDR3 is TGTGCCAGCGGCCCATCCAGGCCGGCGGGCGGGGAGCTGTTTTTT. Its protein product is CASGPSRPAGGELFF.